Described below is a single T cell receptor (beta chain) sequence and its context. This entry belongs to a study of blood T cell repertoires in COVID-19. In the study overall: T cells, B-cell-depleted T cells, or PBMCs provided the cDNA or gDNA that served as material.

The CDR3 extends over 13 amino acids. Trimming removed 8 bases at V and 6 bases at J, with 16 bases between. In the study's own analysis: Reference gene primer amplification yielded estimated nucleated cell counts. Profiled with immunoSEQ multiplex PCR; TCRdb holds only in-frame clones, not every one. V and J calls and clone size are copied from that table; D and trimming were computed from the DNA. The sample contains some 110,000 clones, 81% of which appear only once. Sequencing was carried out using peripheral blood. This TCR derives from an older man with acute or convalescent COVID-19. This chain connects TRBV12-3 or TRBV12-4 to TRBJ1-2, with TRBD1 as a possible D gene (6 bases). This CDR3 reads CASGDLQGNGYTF. DNA of the CDR3: TGTGCCAGCGGGGATTTACAGGGAAATGGCTACACCTTC.